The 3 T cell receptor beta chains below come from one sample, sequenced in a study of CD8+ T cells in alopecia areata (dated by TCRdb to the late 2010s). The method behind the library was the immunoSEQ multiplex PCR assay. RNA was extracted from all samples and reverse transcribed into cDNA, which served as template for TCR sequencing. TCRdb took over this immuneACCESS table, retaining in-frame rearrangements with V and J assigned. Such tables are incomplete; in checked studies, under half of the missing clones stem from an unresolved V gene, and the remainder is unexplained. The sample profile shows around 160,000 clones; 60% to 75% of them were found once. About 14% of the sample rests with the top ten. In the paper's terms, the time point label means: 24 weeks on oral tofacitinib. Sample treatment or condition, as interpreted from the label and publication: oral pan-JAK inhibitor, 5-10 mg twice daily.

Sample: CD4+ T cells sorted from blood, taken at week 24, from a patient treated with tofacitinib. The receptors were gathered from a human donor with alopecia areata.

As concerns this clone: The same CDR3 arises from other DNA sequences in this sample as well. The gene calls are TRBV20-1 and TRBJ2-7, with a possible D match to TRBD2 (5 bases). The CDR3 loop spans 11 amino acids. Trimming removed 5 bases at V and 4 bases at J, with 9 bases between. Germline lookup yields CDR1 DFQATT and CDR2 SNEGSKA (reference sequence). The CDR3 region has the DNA TGCAGTGCTTCCCGGGGTTACGAGCAGTACTTC. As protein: CSASRGYEQYF.

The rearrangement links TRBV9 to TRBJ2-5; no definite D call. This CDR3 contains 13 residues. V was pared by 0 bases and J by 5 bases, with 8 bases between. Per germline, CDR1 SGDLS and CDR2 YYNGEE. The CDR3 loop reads CASSVGLVETQYF. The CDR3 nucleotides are TGTGCCAGCAGCGTAGGTCTGGTGGAGACCCAGTACTTC.

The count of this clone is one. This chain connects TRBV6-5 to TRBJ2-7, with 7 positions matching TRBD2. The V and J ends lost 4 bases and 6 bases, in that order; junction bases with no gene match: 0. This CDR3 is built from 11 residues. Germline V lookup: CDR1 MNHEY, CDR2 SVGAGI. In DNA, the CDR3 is TGTGCCAGCAGTTCGGGGGGCGAGCAGTACTTC. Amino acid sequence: CASSSGGEQYF.